This T cell receptor (beta chain) was sequenced in a study of shared clonotypes between healthy human individuals. Assay used: immunoSEQ multiplex PCR; TCRdb lists only in-frame clones, some missing. This sample has roughly 1,800,000 clones, with approximately 94% found just once. CD8 cells regarded as naive lacked CD45RO, were positively chosen for CCR7, and omitted terminally differentiated effector memory CD45RA+ cells. Findings of the study overall: Roughly 4.7% was the fraction of naive CD4 clonotypes found shared across a few donors.

With respect to this clone: Its antigen is not known. Other nucleotide sequences in the sample specify the same CDR3.

Per the germline V gene, CDR1 is SGHRS and CDR2 is YFSETQ. The CDR3 is 12 amino acids. Trimming left V 5 bases short and J 4 bases short, with 7 bases between. The clonotype originates from a man younger than 35 in good health. The genes are TRBV5-1 and TRBJ2-1, with D maybe TRBD1 (6 bases). The sequenced material came from naive CD8+ T cells sorted from blood. Written as DNA, the CDR3 is TGCGCCAGCAGACAGGGATACAATGAGCAGTTCTTC. Protein sequence: CASRQGYNEQFF.